The 32 T cell receptor beta chains below come from one sample, sequenced in a study of PD-1 blockade in classical Hodgkin lymphoma. Assay used: immunoSEQ multiplex PCR; TCRdb lists only in-frame clones, some missing. The data show over 35,000 clones, 85% to 90% seen once. In every patient, relapse followed autologous stem cell transplantation, while exposure to brentuximab vedotin differed. This sample comprised peripheral blood mononuclear cells (PBMCs), obtained before the second cycle of nivolumab. These receptors all stem from a human donor with classical Hodgkin lymphoma.

J is TRBJ2-3 and V is TRBV29-1; D is possibly TRBD2 (6 bases). Germline CDR1 reads SQVTM; CDR2 reads ANQGSEA. The V gene lost 0 bases and the J gene lost 8 bases, with 15 bases spanning the gap. CDR3 length: 14 amino acids. CDR3 amino acids: CSVEDPGELGTQYF. The CDR3 nucleotides are TGCAGCGTTGAAGATCCGGGAGAGCTGGGTACGCAGTATTTT.

The chain employs TRBV7-9 and TRBJ2-1; TRBD2 agrees at 12 bases. Per germline, CDR1 SEHNR and CDR2 FQNEAQ (reference sequence). With V trimmed by 1 base and J by 3 bases, 4 bases remained unmatched. The CDR3 consists of 17 residues. CDR3 DNA: TGTGCCAGCAGCTTAGAACTAGCGGGGGGAAGCTACAATGAGCAGTTCTTC. Translating it yields CASSLELAGGSYNEQFF.

V is TRBV29-1 and J is TRBJ2-7; D is possibly TRBD2 (5 bases). The V end lost 6 bases, the J end lost 2 bases, and 11 bases lay between the germline ends. Germline values: CDR1 SQVTM, CDR2 ANQGSEA. CDR3 length: 12 residues. In DNA, the CDR3 is TGCAGCGTGGCAGACGGGGCCTACGAGCAGTACTTC. This gives the protein CSVADGAYEQYF.

The rearrangement uses TRBV6-6 and TRBJ1-1; maybe TRBD1 (6 bases). The CDR3 is made up of 15 amino acids. Germline-derived CDR1 and CDR2 are MNHNY and SVGAGI (reference sequence). V was shortened by 0 bases and J by 1 base, with 9 bases between the two germline ends. The CDR3 region is CASSYSWTANTEAFF. CDR3 in DNA: TGTGCCAGCAGTTACTCGTGGACAGCGAACACTGAAGCTTTCTTT.

The chain combines TRBV5-1 with TRBJ2-1; a weak D match, TRBD2 (7 bases). V lost 4 bases and J lost 4, with 18 bases in between. The CDR3 covers 16 residues. Looked up from germline, CDR1 is SGHRS and CDR2 is YFSETQ. CDR3 residues: CASSRAGQSRYNEQFF. The CDR3 DNA sequence: TGCGCCAGCAGCCGAGCGGGACAAAGCCGTTACAATGAGCAGTTCTTC.

The rearrangement links TRBV5-1 to TRBJ2-5; weak D call: TRBD1 (7 bases). Germline V gene sequence: CDR1 SGHRS, CDR2 YFSETQ. The CDR3 contains 13 residues. Between the trimmed V and J ends, which lost 4 bases and 4 bases, there was a span of 11 bases. The CDR3 reads CASSQGGPETQYF. In DNA form, the CDR3 reads TGCGCCAGCAGCCAGGGGGGTCCAGAGACCCAGTACTTC.

Notes on this clone: At one end the junction does not follow the germline gene, possibly because of a read error. V usage is TRBV7-6 and J usage is TRBJ2-3, with 12 bases identical to TRBD2. The CDR3 consists of 15 residues. The germline CDR1 and CDR2 sequences are SGHVS and FNYEAQ. The CDR3 is CASSLAGGRTDTQYF. The CDR3 DNA reads TGTGCCAGCAGCCTAGCGGGGGGGCGCACAGATACGCAGTATTTT.

This clone was seen only once. The gene calls are TRBV18 and TRBJ2-7, with D possibly being TRBD1 (6 bases). V shed 3 bases and J shed 6 bases, with 15 bases lying between them. Germline V gene lookup returns CDR1 KGHSH and CDR2 LQKENI. The length of the CDR3 is 14 residues. CDR3 protein: CASSPIRTGSEQYF. CDR3 DNA sequence: TGTGCCAGCTCACCGATCAGAACAGGGAGCGAGCAGTACTTC.

This chain's CDR3 is CASSEAGTSGRVFF. In nucleotides, the CDR3 is TGTGCCAGCAGCGAAGCTGGGACTAGCGGGAGAGTGTTCTTC. This chain connects TRBV7-3 to TRBJ2-1; TRBD2 matches 14 bases. This CDR3 is built from 14 residues. The V and J ends lost 5 bases and 15 bases, in that order; junction bases with no gene match: 9. Germline CDR1 reads SGHTA; CDR2 reads FQGTGA.

The chain uses TRBV6-5 and TRBJ1-1; D remains ambiguous. The length of the CDR3 is 12 residues. Germline-derived CDR1 and CDR2 are MNHEY and SVGAGI. V lost 5 bases and J lost 7, with 11 bases in between. Here the CDR3 DNA reads TGTGCCAGCAGTAACCCCCGGAATGAAGCTTTCTTT. Translation gives CASSNPRNEAFF.

In its sample, this clone was seen a few times. The chain is built from TRBV28 and TRBJ2-7; TRBD1 matches at 10 bases. CDR1 and CDR2 from the germline V gene are MDHEN and SYDVKM. The ends lost 6 bases at V and 1 base at J; junction bases unmatched: 6. This CDR3 comprises 15 residues. CDR3: CASRPGQGGSYEQYF. The CDR3 DNA is TGTGCCAGCAGACCCGGACAGGGGGGGTCCTACGAGCAGTACTTC.

This clone was picked up one time. The V gene is TRBV28, the J gene TRBJ1-1; 12 bases are shared with TRBD1. V trimming: 6 bases; J trimming: 4 bases; junction bases outside the gene matches: 6. The CDR3 consists of 15 residues. The germline V gene has CDR1 MDHEN and CDR2 SYDVKM. DNA of the CDR3: TGTGCCAGCAGCCCGGGGGACAGGGGGCCCACTGAAGCTTTCTTT. Its translation is CASSPGDRGPTEAFF. Full variable domain (outside the CDR3, taken from reference TRBV28 and TRBJ1-1): DVKVTQSSRYLVKRTGEKVFLECVQDMDHENMFWYRQDPGLGLRLIYFSYDVKMKEKGDIPEGYSVSREKKERFSLILESASTNQTSMYLCASSPGDRGPTEAFFGQGTRLTVV.

This clone was observed a single time. The chain is built from TRBV9 and TRBJ1-3; D possibly corresponds to TRBD1 (5 bases). V lost 0 bases, J lost 3 bases, and 10 bases lay in between. The CDR3 extends over 15 amino acids. Germline V lookup: CDR1 SGDLS, CDR2 YYNGEE. The CDR3 here is CASSVDHRIGNTIYF. The CDR3 DNA reads TGTGCCAGCAGCGTAGATCACAGGATTGGAAACACCATATATTTT.

The rearrangement links TRBV27 to TRBJ2-7, with 7 bases matching TRBD2. The V gene's germline CDR1 is MNHEY and CDR2 SMNVEV (reference sequence). The CDR3 is 15 amino acids. The J segment lost 6 bases and the V segment lost 4 bases, leaving 12 bases of the junction unmatched. CDR3 bases: TGTGCCAGCAGTTCTCCCGGCGGGAGAAGGGGCGAGCAGTACTTC. Protein: CASSSPGGRRGEQYF.

V is TRBV19 and J is TRBJ2-4; the match to TRBD2 covers 12 bases. CDR1 and CDR2 (germline): LNHDA, SQIVND (reference sequence). This CDR3 comprises 17 residues. CDR3 loop: CASASVRLAGDKNIQYF. CDR3 sequence (DNA): TGTGCTTCAGCCAGCGTCCGACTAGCGGGGGACAAAAACATTCAGTACTTC.

The chain links TRBV5-1 to TRBJ2-7; D is unclear. Germline CDR1 reads SGHRS; CDR2 reads YFSETQ. The CDR3 extends over 14 amino acids. Trimming pared 1 base from V and 3 bases from J, leaving 11 bases between. DNA for the CDR3: TGCGCCAGCAGCTTGCCGAACGTCGACTACGAGCAGTACTTC. It yields the protein CASSLPNVDYEQYF.

The chain employs TRBV19 and TRBJ1-2, with TRBD1 matching over 10 bases. Germline V gene lookup returns CDR1 LNHDA and CDR2 SQIVND (reference sequence). This CDR3 contains 14 residues. V trimming: 5 bases; J trimming: 7 bases; junction bases outside the gene matches: 7. The CDR3 DNA sequence: TGTGCCAGTAGTCTCGACAGGGGGCATGGTGGCTACACCTTC. Translating it yields CASSLDRGHGGYTF.

This chain links TRBV4-1 with TRBJ1-1; D not certain. The CDR3 extends over 14 amino acids. The V end was cut by 1 base, the J end by 10 bases, with 16 bases between. Germline V gives CDR1 MGHRA, CDR2 YSYEKL. The CDR3 loop is CASSQGAQPGGAFF. CDR3 nucleotides: TGCGCCAGCAGCCAAGGAGCGCAACCCGGAGGAGCTTTCTTT.

This chain connects TRBV28 to TRBJ1-5; D not certain. The CDR3 spans 16 residues. V was trimmed by 5 bases and J by 1 base, leaving 15 bases between them. Looked up from germline, CDR1 is MDHEN and CDR2 is SYDVKM. Here the CDR3 reads CASSLPSGISNQPQHF. The DNA for the CDR3 is TGTGCCAGCAGTCTCCCCTCGGGCATAAGCAATCAGCCCCAGCATTTT.

The chain has TRBV5-4 and TRBJ2-5; D tentatively reads TRBD1 or TRBD2 (5 bases each). The germline V gene has CDR1 SGHNT and CDR2 YYREEE (reference sequence). This CDR3 region has 15 residues. V gave up 4 bases and J gave up 3 bases, with 16 bases separating them. This CDR3 is CASSPTGTAKETQYF. As DNA, the CDR3 is TGTGCCAGCAGCCCTACCGGGACCGCCAAAGAGACCCAGTACTTC.

CDR3 DNA sequence: TGTGCCATTTCCGGAGCGGGGGAGGGCGGCGAGCAGTACTTC. It is translated as CAISGAGEGGEQYF. The chain couples TRBV10-3 to TRBJ2-7; the match to TRBD2 covers 8 bases. Germline V gene lookup returns CDR1 ENHRY and CDR2 SYGVKD. The J segment lost 6 bases and the V segment lost 9 bases, leaving 13 bases of the junction unmatched. The length of the CDR3 is 14 residues.

The V and J genes are TRBV28 and TRBJ1-1; a weak D match, TRBD1 (6 bases). The germline CDR1 and CDR2 sequences are MDHEN and SYDVKM. The CDR3 totals 11 residues. V dropped 6 bases and J dropped 8 bases, with 10 bases sitting between them. In DNA, the CDR3 is TGTGCCAGCAGCCGCGACAGGGAAGCTTTCTTT. Amino acids: CASSRDREAFF.

As DNA, the CDR3 is TGCGCCAGCAGCTTCAGGCAGGGGTCTTTCGAGACCCAGTACTTC. It translates to CASSFRQGSFETQYF. The chain carries TRBV4-1 and TRBJ2-5, with a possible D match to TRBD1 (6 bases). The V and J ends lost 5 bases and 5 bases respectively, with 18 bases between them. Per the germline V gene, CDR1 is MGHRA and CDR2 is YSYEKL. This CDR3 spans 15 amino acids.

J is TRBJ1-2 and V is TRBV5-1, with TRBD1 matching 9 bases. The trim removed 4 bases at V and 3 bases at J, leaving 7 bases unmatched. The germline gives CDR1 SGHRS, CDR2 YFSETQ. CDR3 length equals 15 residues. CDR3 region: CASSPVGDRDYGYTF. The CDR3, as DNA: TGCGCCAGCAGCCCTGTGGGGGACAGGGACTATGGCTACACCTTC.

The CDR3 nucleotides are TGTGCCAGCAGCGTACATGAGAACACCGGGGAGCTGTTTTTT. As protein: CASSVHENTGELFF. The chain is built from TRBV9 and TRBJ2-2; no reliable D call. This CDR3 has 14 residues. From germline, CDR1 is SGDLS and CDR2 YYNGEE. Trimming removed 1 base at V and 1 base at J, with 5 bases between. The full variable domain, in which reference TRBV9 and TRBJ2-2 provide the parts outside the CDR3, is DSGVTQTPKHLITATGQRVTLRCSPRSGDLSVYWYQQSLDQGLQFLIQYYNGEERAKGNILERFSAQQFPDLHSELNLSSLELGDSALYFCASSVHENTGELFFGEGSRLTVL.

This clone was recorded only once. The rearrangement joins TRBV9 to TRBJ1-4; D not resolved. The germline gives CDR1 SGDLS, CDR2 YYNGEE. V was cut by 3 bases and J by 0 bases, with 6 bases left in between. The CDR3 loop spans 14 amino acids. The DNA of the CDR3 is TGTGCCAGCAGCGGCCAGGCAACTAATGAAAAACTGTTTTTT. Its protein is CASSGQATNEKLFF.

J is TRBJ1-1 and V is TRBV5-8, with 8 bases fitting TRBD1. Trimming took 2 bases from V and 4 from J; bases not matched to a gene: 4. The germline V gene encodes CDR1 SGHTS and CDR2 YDEGEE. This CDR3 comprises 14 residues. For the CDR3, the DNA is TGTGCCAGCAGCTTCAGGGGGCGCGGCACTGAAGCTTTCTTT. Protein sequence: CASSFRGRGTEAFF.

A few counts support this clone. This chain uses TRBV10-3 with TRBJ1-2, with 7 bases fitting TRBD1. This CDR3 is built from 12 residues. V lost 8 bases to trimming and J lost 1 base; unmatched junction nucleotides: 1. Germline CDR1 is ENHRY and CDR2 is SYGVKD. CDR3 DNA: TGTGCCATCCGGGACAGTAACTATGGCTACACCTTC. This sequence encodes CAIRDSNYGYTF.

This chain links TRBV29-1 with TRBJ1-5, with 8 bases aligning to TRBD1. This CDR3 spans 15 amino acids. The trim removed 5 bases at V and 1 base at J, leaving 7 bases unmatched. From germline, CDR1 is SQVTM and CDR2 ANQGSEA. The CDR3 sequence: CSVPRTGRSNQPQHF. The CDR3 coding sequence is TGCAGCGTTCCTAGGACAGGGAGGAGCAATCAGCCCCAGCATTTT.

The chain links TRBV2 to TRBJ2-1; the match to TRBD2 covers 9 bases. Looked up from germline, CDR1 is SNHLY and CDR2 is FYNNEI. The J segment lost 3 bases and the V segment lost 9 bases, leaving 6 bases of the junction unmatched. The CDR3 covers 14 residues. Here the CDR3 reads CARGGTSLYNEQFF. The CDR3 region has the DNA TGTGCCAGAGGGGGGACTAGCCTCTACAATGAGCAGTTCTTC.

This chain links TRBV6-6 with TRBJ1-6; D uncertain. CDR1 and CDR2 (germline): MNHNY, SVGAGI (reference sequence). With 4 bases removed from V and 7 bases from J, the gap between germline ends came to 2 bases. This CDR3 contains 11 residues. CDR3 DNA sequence: TGTGCCAGCAGTTCGAATTCACCCCTCCACTTT. Amino acids: CASSSNSPLHF.

V usage is TRBV4-2 and J usage is TRBJ2-1, with 7 positions matching TRBD2. The trim removed 6 bases at V and 7 bases at J, leaving 6 bases unmatched. Germline V CDR1 and CDR2: LGHNA, YNFKEQ. CDR3 length: 13 residues. The CDR3 sequence is CASRGGLVNEQFF. In DNA, the CDR3 is TGTGCCAGCAGAGGTGGACTAGTAAATGAGCAGTTCTTC.